This entry lists 10 T cell receptor beta chains sequenced from one sample in a study of regulatory T cells in long-lasting Graves disease. Stated time point: newly diagnosed GD, antithyroid drugs for less than 3 months. PBMCs provided the RNA from which the TCR library was made. Both iRepertoire HTBI primers and Arm-PCR of CDR3 regions were used to build the TCR beta libraries. A single record per CDR3 protein comes from TCRdb applying MiXCR to the multiplex PCR reads. The repertoire holds hundreds of thousands of distinct CDR3 sequences, with roughly 14% as singletons. The same data also contributed to another study, on T cells in Graves' hyperthyroidism and ophthalmopathy.

The sequencing here drew on peripheral blood mononuclear cells (PBMCs), taken at new diagnosis, from a patient treated with antithyroid drugs. The receptor source for this set is a man aged 25 to 40 with Graves disease.

This clonotype was observed a few times. The V gene is TRBV10-3, the J gene TRBJ2-5; D is ambiguous. V gave up 4 bases and J gave up 2 bases, with 11 bases separating them. Germline CDR1 ENHRY, CDR2 SYGVKD. The CDR3 is 14 amino acids. The CDR3 sequence is CAISAGGSQETQYF. CDR3 nucleotide sequence: TGTGCCATCAGTGCCGGTGGCAGTCAAGAGACCCAGTACTTC.

This clonotype was observed a handful of times. This sequence joins TRBV11-2 and TRBJ1-4, with D possibly being TRBD1 (5 bases). CDR3 length: 14 residues. Germline V CDR1 and CDR2: SGHAT, FQNNGV. Deletions cut 3 bases from V and 7 bases from J, with 12 bases between. The CDR3 coding sequence is TGTGCCAGCAGCTTTGGGGGGGGAGGTGAAAAACTGTTTTTT. This translates into CASSFGGGGEKLFF.

The table lists this clonotype with many counts. This rearrangement joins TRBV11-2 to TRBJ2-1, with TRBD2 identical over 10 bases. The CDR3 runs 15 residues. V gave up 5 bases and J gave up 8 bases; unmatched junction bases: 9. The germline V gene has CDR1 SGHAT and CDR2 FQNNGV. CDR3 amino acids: CASSRGLADGDEQFF. The CDR3 bases are TGTGCCAGCAGCCGCGGACTAGCGGATGGAGATGAGCAGTTCTTC.

In its sample, this clonotype was seen many times. This chain links TRBV6-2 or TRBV6-3 with TRBJ2-1; 13 nucleotides line up with TRBD2. This CDR3 has 16 amino acids. The ends lost 2 bases at V and 7 bases at J; junction bases unmatched: 5. Germline loops: CDR1 MNHEY, CDR2 SVGEGT. CDR3 amino acids: CASSYTGTSGMNEQFF. CDR3 sequence (DNA): TGTGCCAGCAGTTACACCGGGACTAGCGGGATGAATGAGCAGTTCTTC.

This clonotype was counted many times. This chain links TRBV7-9 with TRBJ2-1; 8 bases match TRBD2. CDR1 and CDR2 from the germline V gene are SEHNR and FQNEAQ (reference sequence). The junction had 12 bases not matched to a gene; V was cut back by 11 bases and J by 0 bases. CDR3 size: 16 residues. Here the CDR3 reads CAASLAGKSSYNEQFF. For the CDR3, the DNA is TGTGCCGCCTCGTTAGCGGGAAAGAGCTCCTACAATGAGCAGTTCTTC.

The V call is TRBV5-1, the J call TRBJ2-7; 8 positions agree with TRBD2. This CDR3 spans 14 amino acids. V trimming: 5 bases; J trimming: 3 bases; junction bases outside the gene matches: 7. Germline V CDR1 and CDR2: SGHRS, YFSETQ. CDR3 amino acids: CASRDEAGGYEQYF. CDR3 sequence (DNA): TGCGCCAGCAGAGACGAGGCGGGGGGCTACGAGCAGTACTTC.

The table lists this clonotype with a few counts. The CDR3 DNA reads as TGTGCCTGGAGTGTCGACCACGGCGGGATACGAACCTACGAGCAGTACTTC. Translation gives CAWSVDHGGIRTYEQYF. The chain joins TRBV30 to TRBJ2-7; TRBD2 might be the D (6 bases). The V gene lost 0 bases and the J gene lost 2 bases, with 20 bases spanning the gap. Germline V gives CDR1 GTSNPN, CDR2 SVGIG (reference sequence). The length of the CDR3 is 17 residues.

This clonotype has at least ten counts. The rearrangement joins TRBV11-2 to TRBJ2-7; D unclear. CDR3 length equals 15 residues. CDR1 is SGHAT and CDR2 is FQNNGV in the germline V gene. V lost 1 base and J 0 bases, leaving 10 bases between the germline ends. Written as DNA, the CDR3 is TGTGCCAGCAGCTTAGGGGCTCTGAGCTCCTACGAGCAGTACTTC. The encoded protein is CASSLGALSSYEQYF.

This clonotype was detected ten times or more. This chain joins TRBV5-1 and TRBJ2-2, with D possibly being TRBD1 or TRBD2 (5 bases each). Germline CDR1 is SGHRS and CDR2 is YFSETQ. Trimming pared 7 bases from V and 0 bases from J, leaving 22 bases between. The CDR3 runs 18 residues. The CDR3 here is CASVPFPRGSANTGELFF. The CDR3 nucleotides are TGCGCCAGCGTCCCCTTCCCACGGGGCAGCGCGAACACCGGGGAGCTGTTTTTT. Looking up the rest from reference TRBV5-1 and TRBJ2-2 gives the full variable domain: KAGVTQTPRYLIKTRGQQVTLSCSPISGHRSVSWYQQTPGQGLQFLFEYFSETQRNKGNFPGRFSGRQFSNSRSEMNVSTLELGDSALYLCASVPFPRGSANTGELFFGEGSRLTVL.

This clonotype was seen repeatedly, ten times or more. The J gene is TRBJ1-1, the V gene TRBV18; weak D call: TRBD1 (5 bases). CDR1 and CDR2 (germline): KGHSH, LQKENI. Trimming left V 3 bases short and J 1 base short, with 9 bases between. The length of the CDR3 is 14 residues. Written as DNA, the CDR3 is TGTGCCAGCTCACCCGGGGCTCCGAACACTGAAGCTTTCTTT. It is translated as CASSPGAPNTEAFF.